Listed below are T cell receptor beta chains from one sample, sequenced in a study of read filtering for tumor transcriptome and immune sequencing. TCRdb reanalysed the reads using MiXCR and keeps one entry per CDR3 protein. This sample yields about 130,000 distinct CDR3 sequences, of which about an eighth are seen a single time; roughly 11% belongs to the top ten. Sequencing was done on a sample of a population of CD138-negative cells sorted from bone marrow. The source is a donor over 35 with multiple myeloma. CDR3s include the opening cysteine and the closing phenylalanine or tryptophan. D genes are given only for firm matches. For some rows the clone size is stated as once, few or many, or as a class when expanded; others skip it.

length	V	J	D	size	CDR3	DNA
14	TRBV20-1	TRBJ2-5	TRBD1	many	CSAPNRGFSETQYF	TGCAGTGCCCCCAACAGGGGATTCTCAGAGACCCAGTACTTC
19	TRBV6-5	TRBJ1-6	-	many	CASSQREVTGISYNSPLHF	TGTGCCAGCAGCCAAAGGGAAGTCACAGGCATCTCCTATAATTCACCCCTCCACTTT
16	TRBV20-1	TRBJ2-5	TRBD2	-	CSARPLAGGPKETQYF	TGCAGTGCTAGGCCTCTAGCGGGGGGACCCAAAGAGACACAGTACTTC
15	TRBV7-9	TRBJ2-1	-	-	CASSFGDTSYNEQFF	TGTGCCAGCAGCTTCGGGGACACCTCCTACAATGAGCAGTTCTTC
15	TRBV6-5	TRBJ2-1	TRBD1	many	CASSRRQGEINEQFF	TGTGCCAGCAGCCGGAGACAGGGGGAAATAAATGAGCAGTTCTTC
13	TRBV5-5	TRBJ1-1	TRBD1	many	CASSLDRGTEAFF	TGTGCCAGCAGCTTGGACAGGGGCACTGAAGCTTTCTTT
13	TRBV12-3/TRBV12-4	TRBJ1-2	-	many	CASSFRGDSGYTF	TGTGCCAGCAGTTTCCGGGGCGACAGCGGCTACACCTTC
16	TRBV3-1	TRBJ2-1	-	many	CASSRQGVGVDNEQFF	TGTGCCAGCAGCCGTCAGGGCGTCGGGGTTGACAATGAGCAGTTCTTC
14	TRBV29-1	TRBJ1-1	-	many	CSVEDGRGSTEAFF	TGCAGCGTTGAAGATGGGAGGGGCAGCACTGAAGCTTTCTTT
16	TRBV28	TRBJ1-1	-	many	CASSLGGWQGGTEAFF	TGTGCCAGCAGTTTAGGGGGGTGGCAGGGAGGGACTGAAGCTTTCTTT
15	TRBV19	TRBJ1-2	-	-	CASSDFQGFDYGYTF	TGTGCCAGTAGTGATTTCCAGGGATTTGACTATGGCTACACCTTC
14	TRBV20-1	TRBJ1-4	TRBD1	many	CSAEPGQGLEKLFF	TGCAGTGCAGAACCGGGACAGGGGCTTGAAAAACTGTTTTTT
15	TRBV30	TRBJ2-5	-	few	CAWSSGQGWQETQYF	TGTGCCTGGAGTTCGGGGCAGGGGTGGCAAGAGACCCAGTACTTC
16	TRBV19	TRBJ2-2	TRBD2	many	CASSMSGRINTGELFF	TGTGCCAGTAGTATGAGCGGGAGGATCAACACCGGGGAGCTGTTTTTT
16	TRBV7-9	TRBJ2-5	-	-	CASSLGVAEVKETQYF	TGTGCCAGCAGCTTAGGCGTTGCGGAAGTGAAAGAGACCCAGTACTTC
15	TRBV29-1	TRBJ2-7	-	-	CSVDTVAEDSYEQYF	TGCAGCGTTGATACCGTAGCGGAGGACTCCTACGAGCAGTACTTC
13	TRBV6-4	TRBJ2-5	TRBD1	few	CASSVNRGETQYF	TGTGCCAGCAGTGTCAACAGGGGAGAGACCCAGTACTTC
12	TRBV5-1	TRBJ2-5	-	few	CASSETAETQYF	TGCGCCAGCAGCGAAACAGCGGAGACCCAGTACTTC
16	TRBV20-1	TRBJ2-3	TRBD2	many	CSARPSGFDGTDTQYF	TGCAGTGCTAGGCCTAGCGGGTTTGACGGCACAGATACGCAGTATTTT
15	TRBV9	TRBJ2-3	TRBD1	many	CASSSSGTGTDTQYF	TGTGCCAGCAGCTCCTCCGGGACAGGCACAGATACGCAGTATTTT
17	TRBV28	TRBJ2-6	TRBD1	-	CASSSGQGSSGANVLTF	TGTGCCAGCAGTTCGGGACAGGGTTCCTCTGGGGCCAACGTCCTGACTTTC
13	TRBV7-2	TRBJ2-1	-	-	CASRTGNDNEQFF	TGTGCCAGCAGAACGGGGAACGACAATGAGCAGTTCTTC
15	TRBV6-1	TRBJ1-1	-	many	CASSEPGGVNTEAFF	TGTGCCAGCAGTGAACCCGGAGGCGTGAACACTGAAGCTTTCTTT
19	TRBV7-9	TRBJ2-6	-	-	CASSSGKGGGVDGANVLTF	TGTGCCAGCAGCTCCGGGAAGGGCGGGGGCGTCGATGGGGCCAACGTCCTGACTTTC
13	TRBV20-1	TRBJ2-7	-	few	CSASGPNAYEQYF	TGCAGTGCTTCCGGCCCCAACGCCTACGAGCAGTACTTC
14	TRBV28	TRBJ1-2	-	many	CASSLDDSYYGYTF	TGTGCCAGTTCCCTTGACGACAGTTATTATGGCTACACCTTC
15	TRBV5-1	TRBJ2-7	-	few	CASSLDDRYSYEQYF	TGCGCCAGCAGCTTGGACGACAGGTACTCCTACGAGCAGTACTTC
15	TRBV11-3	TRBJ2-1	TRBD2	-	CASSLTSVTYNEQFF	TGTGCCAGCAGTCTTACTAGCGTAACCTACAATGAGCAGTTCTTC
14	TRBV11-1	TRBJ2-1	-	many	CASGDRFSYNEQFF	TGTGCCAGCGGAGACAGGTTTTCCTACAATGAGCAGTTCTTC
14	TRBV27	TRBJ1-5	TRBD1	many	CASRRGQGDQPQHF	TGTGCCAGCAGAAGGGGACAGGGAGATCAGCCCCAGCATTTT
11	TRBV29-1	TRBJ2-3	-	many	CSVRQPDTQYF	TGCAGCGTAAGACAACCAGATACGCAGTATTTT
13	TRBV5-1	TRBJ1-1	-	many	CASSEQLNTEAFF	TGCGCCAGCAGCGAACAGCTTAACACTGAAGCTTTCTTT
13	TRBV6-5	TRBJ2-1	-	many	CASTSRRGTEQFF	TGTGCCAGCACTTCAAGACGAGGGACTGAGCAGTTCTTC
14	TRBV5-1	TRBJ2-3	-	many	CASSSGQSTDTQYF	TGTGCCAGCAGTTCAGGACAGTCCACAGATACGCAGTATTTT
15	TRBV4-1	TRBJ2-2	TRBD1	many	CASSLRTGYDGELFF	TGCGCCAGCAGCTTACGGACAGGGTATGACGGGGAGCTGTTTTTT
15	TRBV11-2	TRBJ2-5	-	few	CASSLGGTEGKTQYF	TGTGCCAGCAGCTTAGGAGGCACAGAGGGAAAGACCCAGTACTTC
16	TRBV27	TRBJ2-1	TRBD2	many	CASSLYSGSSYNEQFF	TGTGCCAGCAGTTTATACAGCGGGAGCTCCTACAATGAGCAGTTCTTC
13	TRBV11-2	TRBJ2-1	-	-	CASSRDLSVEQFF	TGTGCCAGCAGCCGGGACTTATCCGTTGAGCAGTTCTTC
15	TRBV20-1	TRBJ1-6	-	many	CSARVRQDYNSPLHF	TGCAGTGCTAGAGTTCGACAGGACTATAATTCACCCCTCCACTTT
13	TRBV5-1	TRBJ1-2	-	few	CASSPFNSLGYTF	TGCGCCAGCAGCCCGTTTAACTCACTTGGCTACACCTTC
15	TRBV18	TRBJ2-5	-	-	CAGSPPNRGGETQYF	TGTGCCGGCTCACCACCGAACAGGGGGGGAGAGACCCAGTACTTC
15	TRBV20-1	TRBJ2-1	TRBD2	many	CSAPIAGGTNNEQFF	TGCAGTGCCCCGATAGCGGGAGGAACTAACAATGAGCAGTTCTTC
16	TRBV28	TRBJ2-5	TRBD2	-	CASSMGGAGVGETQYF	TGTGCCAGCAGTATGGGCGGGGCGGGAGTAGGGGAGACCCAGTACTTC
12	TRBV6-2/TRBV6-3	TRBJ2-1	-	many	CASGRTYNEQFF	TGTGCCAGCGGAAGGACCTACAATGAGCAGTTCTTC